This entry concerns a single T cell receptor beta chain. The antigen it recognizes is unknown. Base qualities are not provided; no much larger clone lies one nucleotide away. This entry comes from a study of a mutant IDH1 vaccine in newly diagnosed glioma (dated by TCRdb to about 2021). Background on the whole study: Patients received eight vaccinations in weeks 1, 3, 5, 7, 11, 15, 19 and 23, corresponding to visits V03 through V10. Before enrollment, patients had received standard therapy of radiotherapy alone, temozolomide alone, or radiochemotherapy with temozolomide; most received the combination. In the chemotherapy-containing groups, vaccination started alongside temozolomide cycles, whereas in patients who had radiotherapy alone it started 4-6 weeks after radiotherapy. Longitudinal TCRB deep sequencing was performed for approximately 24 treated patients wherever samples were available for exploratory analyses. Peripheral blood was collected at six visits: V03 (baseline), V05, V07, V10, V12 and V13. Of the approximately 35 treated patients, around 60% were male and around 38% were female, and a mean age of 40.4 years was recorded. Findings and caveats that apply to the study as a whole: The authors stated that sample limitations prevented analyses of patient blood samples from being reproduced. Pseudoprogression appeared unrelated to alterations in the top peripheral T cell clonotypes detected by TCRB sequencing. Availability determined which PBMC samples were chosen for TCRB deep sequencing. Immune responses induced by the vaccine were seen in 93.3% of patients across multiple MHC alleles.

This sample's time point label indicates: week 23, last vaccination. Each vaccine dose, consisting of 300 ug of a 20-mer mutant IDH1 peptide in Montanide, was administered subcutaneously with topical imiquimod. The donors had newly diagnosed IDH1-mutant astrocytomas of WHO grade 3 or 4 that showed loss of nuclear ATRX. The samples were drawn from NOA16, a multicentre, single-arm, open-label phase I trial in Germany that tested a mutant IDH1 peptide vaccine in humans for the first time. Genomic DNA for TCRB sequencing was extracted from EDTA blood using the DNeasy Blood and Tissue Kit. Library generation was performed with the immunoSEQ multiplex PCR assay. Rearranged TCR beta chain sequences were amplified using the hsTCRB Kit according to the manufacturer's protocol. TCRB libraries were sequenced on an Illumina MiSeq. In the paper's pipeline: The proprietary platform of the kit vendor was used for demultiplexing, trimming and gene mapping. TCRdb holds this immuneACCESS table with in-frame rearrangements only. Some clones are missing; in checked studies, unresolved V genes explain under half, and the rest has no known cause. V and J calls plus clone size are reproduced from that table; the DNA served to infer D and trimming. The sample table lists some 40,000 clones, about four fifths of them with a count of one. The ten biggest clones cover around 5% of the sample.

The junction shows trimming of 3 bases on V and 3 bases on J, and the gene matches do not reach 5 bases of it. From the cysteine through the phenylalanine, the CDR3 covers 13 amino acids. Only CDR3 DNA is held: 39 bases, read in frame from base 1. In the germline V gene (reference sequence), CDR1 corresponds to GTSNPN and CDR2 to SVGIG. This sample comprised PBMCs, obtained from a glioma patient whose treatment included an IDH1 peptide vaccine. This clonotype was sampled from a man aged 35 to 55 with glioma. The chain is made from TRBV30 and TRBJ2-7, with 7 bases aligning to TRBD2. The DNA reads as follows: TGTGCCTGGAGGCTCGCTAGCGGCTACGAGCAGTACTTC. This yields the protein CAWRLASGYEQYF.